These 19 T cell receptor beta chains share one sample of origin, sequenced in a study of PD-1 blockade in classical Hodgkin lymphoma. Indicated time point: cycle 4 day 1 (C4D1), after less than 7 weeks of nivolumab. All patients relapsed after autologous stem cell transplantation, and brentuximab vedotin exposure varied. Repertoires were generated with immunoSEQ multiplex PCR, while TCRdb's copy carries only in-frame clones and drops some. This table has around 93,000 clones, 78% appearing once. The source material was peripheral blood mononuclear cells (PBMCs), sampled before the fourth cycle of nivolumab. The receptors were sampled from a human donor with classical Hodgkin lymphoma.

V is TRBV27 and J is TRBJ1-6; the match to TRBD1 covers 7 bases. V lost 5 bases to trimming and J lost 8 bases; unmatched junction nucleotides: 3. CDR1 is MNHEY, CDR2 SMNVEV, per germline (reference sequence). This CDR3 is built from 13 residues. In DNA form, the CDR3 reads TGTGCCAGCAGTGCCGACAGGGATTCACCCCTCCACTTT. Encoded protein: CASSADRDSPLHF.

The chain couples TRBV29-1 to TRBJ2-4; tentatively, D is TRBD1 or TRBD2 (6 bases each). V lost 4 bases, J lost 6 bases, and 13 bases lay in between. Germline V gives CDR1 SQVTM, CDR2 ANQGSEA. The CDR3 has 13 amino acids. Written as DNA, the CDR3 is TGCAGCGTTGTCGGGGGCACTATAAACATTCAGTACTTC. The encoded protein is CSVVGGTINIQYF.

The V gene is TRBV7-6, the J gene TRBJ2-5, with 9 bases matching TRBD1. Per germline, CDR1 SGHVS and CDR2 FNYEAQ. J gave up 4 bases and V 3 bases, and 0 bases lay outside the gene matches. CDR3 length: 13 residues. The CDR3 loop is CASSLDRGETQYF. The CDR3 DNA is TGTGCCAGCAGCTTGGACAGGGGAGAGACCCAGTACTTC.

This chain links TRBV28 with TRBJ2-2; D not certain. Trimming cost V 5 bases and J 3 bases, with 10 bases left between them. The CDR3 is 14 residues long. Germline values: CDR1 MDHEN, CDR2 SYDVKM. CDR3 bases: TGTGCCAGCAGTAACCACCGGGACACCGGGGAGCTGTTTTTT. The encoded protein is CASSNHRDTGELFF.

The J gene is TRBJ1-2, the V gene TRBV19, with a possible D match to TRBD1 (5 bases). Germline CDR1 reads LNHDA; CDR2 reads SQIVND (reference sequence). The V and J ends lost 1 base and 2 bases respectively, with 11 bases between them. The CDR3 sequence is 15 residues long. This chain's CDR3 is CASSIGGGGNYGYTF. CDR3 bases: TGTGCCAGTAGTATAGGCGGGGGAGGGAACTATGGCTACACCTTC.

The chain uses TRBV4-3 and TRBJ2-7; 7 bases line up with TRBD1. Germline CDR1 reads LGHNA; CDR2 reads YSLEER. The CDR3 spans 17 residues. V trimming: 1 base; J trimming: 7 bases; junction bases outside the gene matches: 16. The CDR3 sequence: CASSQGFGQAPPLEQYF. CDR3 in DNA: TGCGCCAGCAGCCAAGGCTTCGGACAGGCCCCACCCCTAGAGCAGTACTTC.

CDR3 residues: CASSEDSRNTIYF. The DNA of the CDR3 is TGTGCCAGCAGTGAGGACAGTCGAAACACCATATATTTT. V usage is TRBV27 and J usage is TRBJ1-3; possibly TRBD1 for D (6 bases). The CDR3 length is 13 residues. Per germline, CDR1 MNHEY and CDR2 SMNVEV (reference sequence). V lost 5 bases, J lost 5 bases, and 10 bases lay in between.

V usage is TRBV6-1 and J usage is TRBJ2-4; the match to TRBD1 covers 8 bases. Germline V gives CDR1 MNHNS, CDR2 SASEGT. CDR3 length: 13 residues. The V and J ends lost 5 bases and 7 bases, in that order; junction bases with no gene match: 4. CDR3 sequence: CASSLTGGNIQYF. CDR3 nucleotides: TGTGCCAGCAGTTTAACAGGGGGGAACATTCAGTACTTC.

This rearrangement joins TRBV4-2 to TRBJ2-5; 12 nucleotides agree with TRBD2. Looked up from germline, CDR1 is LGHNA and CDR2 is YNFKEQ. Unmatched junction bases numbered 5, after V lost 2 bases and J lost 4 bases. CDR3 length: 16 amino acids. The CDR3 spells CASSQLTSGSSETQYF. In DNA, the CDR3 is TGTGCCAGCAGCCAACTGACTAGCGGGAGTTCAGAGACCCAGTACTTC.

The chain is built from TRBV18 and TRBJ2-7; 12 bases are a match to TRBD2. The CDR3 has 15 amino acids. Unmatched junction bases numbered 0, after V lost 3 bases and J lost 0 bases. Germline V gene data show CDR1 as KGHSH and CDR2 as LQKENI. The CDR3: CASSPTSGGSYEQYF. The CDR3 DNA sequence: TGTGCCAGCTCACCGACTAGCGGGGGCTCCTACGAGCAGTACTTC.

The chain is built from TRBV18 and TRBJ1-5, with D unresolved. This CDR3 is 13 amino acids long. Germline CDR1 reads KGHSH; CDR2 reads LQKENI. Trimming left V 2 bases short and J 4 bases short, with 6 bases between. The CDR3 sequence is CASSPDRNQPQHF. The CDR3 nucleotides are TGTGCCAGCTCACCAGACCGAAATCAGCCCCAGCATTTT.

J is TRBJ1-5 and V is TRBV19; 9 bases are a match to TRBD1. The CDR3 consists of 19 residues. Germline lookup yields CDR1 LNHDA and CDR2 SQIVND (reference sequence). The V and J ends lost 5 bases and 2 bases, in that order; junction bases with no gene match: 16. CDR3 DNA sequence: TGTGCCAGTAGTCCCCGGGACAGGGCCCTTCAAACTCGCAATCAGCCCCAGCATTTT. Translated, it gives CASSPRDRALQTRNQPQHF.

This chain links TRBV5-1 with TRBJ2-7; D gene uncertain. CDR3 length equals 13 residues. Germline V gene sequence: CDR1 SGHRS, CDR2 YFSETQ. The V end lost 0 bases, the J end lost 5 bases, and 9 bases lay between the germline ends. The CDR3 protein is CASSLERQNEQYF. The CDR3 region has the DNA TGCGCCAGCAGCTTGGAAAGACAAAACGAGCAGTACTTC. The entire variable domain, with the rest obtained from reference TRBV5-1 and TRBJ2-7, is as follows: KAGVTQTPRYLIKTRGQQVTLSCSPISGHRSVSWYQQTPGQGLQFLFEYFSETQRNKGNFPGRFSGRQFSNSRSEMNVSTLELGDSALYLCASSLERQNEQYFGPGTRLTVT.

This clone was picked up one time. V usage is TRBV7-9 and J usage is TRBJ1-1; no firm D call. CDR3 length: 13 residues. The V and J ends lost 1 base and 8 bases respectively, with 11 bases between them. Germline loops: CDR1 SEHNR, CDR2 FQNEAQ (reference sequence). The CDR3 nucleotides read TGTGCCAGCAGCTTAGTGAGGGAAGCCGAAGCTTTCTTT. Translating gives CASSLVREAEAFF.

Concerning this clone itself: This same CDR3 is encoded by further DNA sequences in the sample. The chain couples TRBV28 to TRBJ1-4, with unresolved D. The CDR3 runs 11 residues. V was clipped by 2 bases and J by 8 bases, with 3 bases between them. Germline CDR1 is MDHEN and CDR2 is SYDVKM. Written as DNA, the CDR3 is TGTGCCAGCAGTTTAGACGAAAAACTGTTTTTT. Residues: CASSLDEKLFF.

The V and J genes are TRBV10-3 and TRBJ2-7; D may be TRBD1 (7 bases). The V gene lost 3 bases and the J gene lost 3 bases, with 15 bases spanning the gap. Germline V gives CDR1 ENHRY, CDR2 SYGVKD. The CDR3 has 15 residues. The CDR3 DNA reads TGTGCCATCAGTGACATCGGGGGACAGAGCTACGAGCAGTACTTC. The encoded protein is CAISDIGGQSYEQYF.

V usage is TRBV10-3 and J usage is TRBJ1-4, with 7 nucleotides matching TRBD1. Germline V gene lookup returns CDR1 ENHRY and CDR2 SYGVKD. The V gene end was trimmed by 8 bases and the J gene end by 3 bases; junction bases not matched to a gene: 9. This CDR3 region has 15 residues. CDR3 protein: CAIRGKTGPNEKLFF. The CDR3 region has the DNA TGTGCCATCCGCGGGAAGACAGGGCCTAATGAAAAACTGTTTTTT.

DNA for the CDR3: TGTGCCAGCAGTGAATTATCAGGGGTCAACTATGGCTACACCTTC. This gives the protein CASSELSGVNYGYTF. This chain connects TRBV6-1 to TRBJ1-2; possibly TRBD1 for D (6 bases). In germline, CDR1 is MNHNS, CDR2 SASEGT. The CDR3 has 15 residues. The V and J ends lost 2 bases and 2 bases respectively, with 12 bases between them.

The J gene is TRBJ2-5, the V gene TRBV28, with D unclear. Trimming pared 8 bases from V and 2 bases from J, leaving 6 bases between. Germline V gives CDR1 MDHEN, CDR2 SYDVKM. CDR3 length: 11 residues. CDR3 sequence reads: CASGEQETQYF. The CDR3 coding sequence is TGTGCCAGCGGAGAGCAAGAGACCCAGTACTTC. Variable domain in full (rest from reference TRBV28 and TRBJ2-5): DVKVTQSSRYLVKRTGEKVFLECVQDMDHENMFWYRQDPGLGLRLIYFSYDVKMKEKGDIPEGYSVSREKKERFSLILESASTNQTSMYLCASGEQETQYFGPGTRLLVL.